The sample holds many counts of the clone carrying this T cell receptor (beta chain). Its cognate antigen is unknown. The data were taken from a study of T-cell reconstitution after alpha-beta-depleted transplantation in children. Points from the study as a whole: Surviving thymic progenitors and recipient T cells were the source of high TCRbeta diversity at day 60 in some patients. Newly produced T cells mostly accounted for T-cell counts and diversity one year post-transplant. Several hundred graft clones that had expanded were reportedly the source of alpha-beta T cells about two months after transplant.

A TCRbeta library incorporating unique molecular identifiers was prepared. From the PCR reads, TCRdb called clonotypes with MiXCR, one entry per CDR3 protein. The table lists about 240,000 distinct CDR3 sequences, about a quarter of them singletons, with approximately 2.5% in the top ten. The sequenced sample was PBMCs, obtained before TCRalphabeta/CD19-depleted stem cell transplant. This clonotype was sampled from a girl aged 2 to 10 with Fanconi anemia, due to receive a stem cell transplant.

The CDR3: CATTFAVADTQYF. CDR3 DNA sequence: TGTGCCACTACCTTCGCGGTCGCAGATACGCAGTATTTT. The V call is TRBV15, the J call TRBJ2-3; no clear D. V was pared by 9 bases and J by 4 bases, with 14 bases between. CDR1 and CDR2 (germline): LNHNV, YYDKDF (reference sequence). There are 13 residues in the CDR3. Together with reference TRBV15 and TRBJ2-3, the CDR3 gives the full variable domain: DAMVIQNPRYQVTQFGKPVTLSCSQTLNHNVMYWYQQKSSQAPKLLFHYYDKDFNNEADTPDNFQSRRPNTSFCFLDIRSPGLGDTAMYLCATTFAVADTQYFGPGTRLTVL.